The source of this T cell receptor (beta chain) is a study of blood T cell repertoires in COVID-19. Sequenced by immunoSEQ multiplex PCR; TCRdb stores in-frame clones only, minus some. The sample includes about 390,000 clones, around nine tenths seen only once; the top ten take 10%. Germline V gene sequence: CDR1 MGHRA, CDR2 YSYEKL. V gave up 1 base and J gave up 6 bases; unmatched junction bases: 3. There are 15 residues in the CDR3. Only a few counts were recorded for this clone. Sequenced sample: PBMCs or T cells enriched from blood (not recorded which). V and J are TRBV4-1 and TRBJ1-6, with 7 positions matching TRBD1. This receptor was obtained from a woman aged 50 to 60 who had recovered from COVID-19. The CDR3 nucleotides read TGCGCCAGCAGCCAAGTAGGGACAGTTAATTCACCCCTCCACTTT. Translated, it gives CASSQVGTVNSPLHF.